The subject of this entry is one T cell receptor (beta chain). This sample is part of a study of blood T cell repertoires in COVID-19. Looking at the study overall: T cells, B-cell-depleted T cells, or PBMCs supplied cDNA or gDNA.

Here immunoSEQ multiplex PCR was the method, and the copy in TCRdb shows in-frame clones only, minus some. The data contain around 26,000 clones, around nine tenths of them seen just once; the ten biggest clones take up 8.8%. This CDR3 has 14 amino acids. Germline V CDR1 and CDR2: SNHLY, FYNNEI. The V and J ends lost 6 bases and 1 base respectively, with 10 bases between them. This TCR was sampled from a human donor with active COVID-19. The donor label of this sample is uncertain. The sample was peripheral blood. The chain recombines TRBV2 with TRBJ2-1; the D gene is possibly TRBD1 (5 bases). In DNA, the CDR3 is TGTGCCAGCAGGCAACAGGTTTCCTACAATGAGCAGTTCTTC. Encoded protein: CASRQQVSYNEQFF.